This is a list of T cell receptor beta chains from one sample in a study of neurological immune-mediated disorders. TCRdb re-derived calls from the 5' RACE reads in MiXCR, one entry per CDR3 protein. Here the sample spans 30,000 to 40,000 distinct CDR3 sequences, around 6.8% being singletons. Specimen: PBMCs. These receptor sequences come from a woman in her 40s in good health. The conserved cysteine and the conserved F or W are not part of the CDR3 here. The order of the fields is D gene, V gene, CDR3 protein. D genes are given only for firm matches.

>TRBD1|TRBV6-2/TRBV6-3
ASSYRFGDSPRGSTGELF
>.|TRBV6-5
ASSVGMTDTQY
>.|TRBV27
ASSFSGGGNYGYT
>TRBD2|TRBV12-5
ASGFSGRTYNEQF
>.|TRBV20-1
SALDSSLNTGELF
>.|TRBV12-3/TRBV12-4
ASSLVLTSTDTQY
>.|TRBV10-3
AISGGTSSTGELF
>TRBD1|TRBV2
ASTGDDQPQH
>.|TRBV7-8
VSSRNYYEQY
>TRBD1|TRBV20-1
SELGQGYEQY
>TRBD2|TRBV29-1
SVVNSGRVGEQF